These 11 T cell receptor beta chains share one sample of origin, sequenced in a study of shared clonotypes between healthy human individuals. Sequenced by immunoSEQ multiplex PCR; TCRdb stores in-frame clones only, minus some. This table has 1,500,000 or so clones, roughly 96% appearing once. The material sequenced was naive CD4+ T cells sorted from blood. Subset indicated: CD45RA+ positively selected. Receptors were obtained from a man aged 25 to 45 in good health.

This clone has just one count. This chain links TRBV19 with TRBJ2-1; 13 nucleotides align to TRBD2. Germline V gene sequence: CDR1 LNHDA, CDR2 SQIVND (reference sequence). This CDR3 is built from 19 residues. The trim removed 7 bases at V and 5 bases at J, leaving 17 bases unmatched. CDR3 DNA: TGTGCCAGTACCGATTTTAACCGACTAGCGGGAGGCCCAAACAATGAGCAGTTCTTC. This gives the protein CASTDFNRLAGGPNNEQFF.

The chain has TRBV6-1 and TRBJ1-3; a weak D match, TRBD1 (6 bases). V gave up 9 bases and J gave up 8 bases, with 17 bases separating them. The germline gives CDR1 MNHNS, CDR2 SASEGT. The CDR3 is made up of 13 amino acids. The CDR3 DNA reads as TGTGCCAGGATAGACTGGGGGCGGTACACCATATATTTT. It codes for CARIDWGRYTIYF.

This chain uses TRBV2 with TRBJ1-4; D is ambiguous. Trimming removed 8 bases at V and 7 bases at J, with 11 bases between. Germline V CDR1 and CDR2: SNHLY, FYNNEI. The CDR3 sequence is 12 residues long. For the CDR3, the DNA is TGTGCCAGCGAGTCTCCAAGTGAAAAACTGTTTTTT. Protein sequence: CASESPSEKLFF.

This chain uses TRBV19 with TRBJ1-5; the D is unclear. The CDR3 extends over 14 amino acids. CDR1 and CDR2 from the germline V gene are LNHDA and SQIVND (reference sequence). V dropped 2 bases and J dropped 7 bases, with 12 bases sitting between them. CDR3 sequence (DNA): TGTGCCAGTAGTATAAGCCGGGATACACAGCCCCAGCATTTT. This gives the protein CASSISRDTQPQHF.

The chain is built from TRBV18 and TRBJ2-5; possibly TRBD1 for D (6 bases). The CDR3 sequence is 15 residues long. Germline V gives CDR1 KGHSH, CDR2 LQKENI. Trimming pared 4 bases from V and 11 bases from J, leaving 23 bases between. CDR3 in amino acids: CASSLQTGAPRAQYF. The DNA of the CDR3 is TGTGCCAGCTCACTCCAGACAGGAGCACCGCGGGCGCAGTACTTC.

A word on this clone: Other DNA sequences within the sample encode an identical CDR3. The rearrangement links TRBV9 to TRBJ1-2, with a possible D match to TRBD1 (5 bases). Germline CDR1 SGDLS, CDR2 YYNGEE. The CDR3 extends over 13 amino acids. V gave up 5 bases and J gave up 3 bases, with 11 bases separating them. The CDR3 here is CASSPGTDYGYTF. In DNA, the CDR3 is TGTGCCAGCAGTCCCGGGACGGACTATGGCTACACCTTC.

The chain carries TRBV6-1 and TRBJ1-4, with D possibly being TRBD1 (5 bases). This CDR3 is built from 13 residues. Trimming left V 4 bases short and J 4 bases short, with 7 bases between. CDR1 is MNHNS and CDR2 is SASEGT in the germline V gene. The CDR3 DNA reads TGTGCCAGCAGTGGGGGCTTTAATGAAAAACTGTTTTTT. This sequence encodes CASSGGFNEKLFF.

CDR3 sequence reads: CSVARLLAKPSQYF. As DNA, the CDR3 is TGCAGCGTTGCCCGGCTGCTTGCCAAGCCGAGCCAGTACTTC. This rearrangement joins TRBV29-1 to TRBJ2-5, with unresolved D. CDR1 and CDR2 (germline): SQVTM, ANQGSEA. Between the trimmed V and J ends, which lost 4 bases and 10 bases, there was a span of 22 bases. The CDR3 has 14 amino acids.

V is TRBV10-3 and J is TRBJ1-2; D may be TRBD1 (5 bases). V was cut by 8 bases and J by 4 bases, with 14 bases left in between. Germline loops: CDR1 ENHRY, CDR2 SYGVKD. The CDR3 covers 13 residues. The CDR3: CAIPGPGLYGYTF. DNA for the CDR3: TGTGCCATCCCGGGACCGGGCCTCTATGGCTACACCTTC.

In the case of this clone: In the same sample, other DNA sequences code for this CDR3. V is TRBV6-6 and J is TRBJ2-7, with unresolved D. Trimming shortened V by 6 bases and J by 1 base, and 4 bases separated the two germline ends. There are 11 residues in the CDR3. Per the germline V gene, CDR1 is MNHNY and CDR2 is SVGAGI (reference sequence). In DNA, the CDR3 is TGTGCCAGCAGGTCGTCCTACGAGCAGTACTTC. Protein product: CASRSSYEQYF.

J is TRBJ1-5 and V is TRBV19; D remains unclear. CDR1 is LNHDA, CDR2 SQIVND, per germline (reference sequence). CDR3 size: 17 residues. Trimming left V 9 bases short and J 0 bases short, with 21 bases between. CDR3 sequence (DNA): TGTGCCAGCCTCCGCATGGGTTTGGGATATAGCAATCAGCCCCAGCATTTT. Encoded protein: CASLRMGLGYSNQPQHF.